Sequencing of this TCR beta chain was carried out in a study of T cells in Graves' hyperthyroidism and ophthalmopathy. Hyperthyroidism in the patients, aged 18 to 65, was newly diagnosed and under 2 months in duration. Thyroid ultrasound, orbital computed tomography, clinical symptoms, and serum thyroxine and TRAb underpinned diagnoses. The source material, RNA transcripts, was used to amplify TCR beta CDR3 regions. During a first-round RT-PCR of the TCR CDR3, the HTBI primer set was used. TCRdb itself ran the multiplex PCR reads through MiXCR, one entry per CDR3 protein. Altogether hundreds of thousands of distinct CDR3 sequences are present, around 39% being singletons, with the ten largest covering approximately 8.7%. Trimming removed 0 bases from V and 0 bases from J; junction bases left unmatched: 2. Germline V lookup: CDR1 DFQATT, CDR2 SNEGSKA (reference sequence). CDR3 length: 17 residues.

Specimen: blood. The gene calls are TRBV20-1 and TRBJ2-6; TRBD2 matches 10 bases. The TCR comes from a man in his late teens or twenties with Graves' hyperthyroidism. The CDR3 protein is CSARDASGGSGANVLTF. CDR3 DNA: TGCAGTGCTAGAGATGCTAGCGGGGGCTCTGGGGCCAACGTCCTGACTTTC.